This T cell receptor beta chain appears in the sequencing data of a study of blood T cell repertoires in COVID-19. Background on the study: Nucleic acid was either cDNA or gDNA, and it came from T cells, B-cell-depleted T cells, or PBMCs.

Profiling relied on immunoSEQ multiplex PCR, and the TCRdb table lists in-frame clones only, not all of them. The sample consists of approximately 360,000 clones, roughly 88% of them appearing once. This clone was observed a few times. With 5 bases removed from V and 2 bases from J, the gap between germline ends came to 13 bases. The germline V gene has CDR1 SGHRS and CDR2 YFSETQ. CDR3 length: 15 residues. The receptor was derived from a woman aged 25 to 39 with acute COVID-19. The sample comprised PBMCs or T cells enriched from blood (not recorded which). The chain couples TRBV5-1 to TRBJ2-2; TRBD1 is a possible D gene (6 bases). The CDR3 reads CASSSAGDNTGELFF. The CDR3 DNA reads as TGCGCCAGCAGTTCAGCAGGGGATAACACCGGGGAGCTGTTTTTT. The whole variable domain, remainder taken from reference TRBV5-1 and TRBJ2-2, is KAGVTQTPRYLIKTRGQQVTLSCSPISGHRSVSWYQQTPGQGLQFLFEYFSETQRNKGNFPGRFSGRQFSNSRSEMNVSTLELGDSALYLCASSSAGDNTGELFFGEGSRLTVL.